The rows below give T cell receptor beta chains drawn from one sample of a study of T cell responses to AZD1222 COVID-19 vaccine. Using immunoSEQ multiplex PCR, the repertoire was profiled, and TCRdb retains in-frame clones only, with some absent. The sample records roughly 150,000 clones, roughly 92% being singletons. The sequences come from peripheral blood, collected 28 days after the second AZD1222 dose. These receptors were obtained from an adult who received the AZD1222 COVID-19 vaccine. Each CDR3 is given with its conserved first and last residue. Each record gives: D gene, J gene, V gene, clone size, CDR3 protein. A D gene is named only where the DNA matches it firmly. Not all rows give a size; the values are once, few, many and, for expanded clones, a class.

NA TRBJ1-1 TRBV5-1 NA CASSRATAMNTEAFF
NA TRBJ1-1 TRBV11-2 NA CASSFKGGAVNTEAFF
TRBD1 TRBJ1-5 TRBV6-2/TRBV6-3 NA CASSATGPDNQPQHF
TRBD2 TRBJ2-7 TRBV5-4 once CASSPESGSVNEQYF
NA TRBJ1-5 TRBV28 NA CASSLNRLTGRRSQRGPQHF
TRBD2 TRBJ2-1 TRBV19 NA CASSIIAGANNEQFF
NA TRBJ2-2 TRBV7-8 NA CASSLITGELFF
NA TRBJ2-5 TRBV18 NA CASSSTRQETQYF
TRBD2 TRBJ2-3 TRBV4-1 NA CASSSRTSGPLSKYF
TRBD1 TRBJ2-1 TRBV10-3 few CATLPGQGMDEQFF
TRBD1 TRBJ1-6 TRBV19 NA CASRRQGYNSPLHF
NA TRBJ1-2 TRBV5-1 NA CASGRGARGYTF
NA TRBJ2-3 TRBV7-9 NA CASSLDGPVRTDTQYF
TRBD2 TRBJ2-1 TRBV7-6 NA CASSLQTSGKNEQFF
NA TRBJ1-1 TRBV10-3 NA CAISAKGGSTEAFF
NA TRBJ1-1 TRBV25-1 NA CATQQGWSGLAFF
NA TRBJ1-2 TRBV7-9 NA CASSFADTYGYTF
TRBD2 TRBJ2-3 TRBV2 NA CASSEAPSGSRDTQYF
TRBD2 TRBJ2-1 TRBV28 NA CASSLAGNSYNEQFF
NA TRBJ1-1 TRBV5-1 NA CASSGLQGSGTEAFF
NA TRBJ2-7 TRBV11-2 NA CASSLQRSRSYEQYF
TRBD1 TRBJ1-2 TRBV7-3 NA CASSAHRGQGYTF
NA TRBJ2-1 TRBV2 NA CASTPQLGGYNEQFF
TRBD1 TRBJ1-5 TRBV30 NA CAWSRGQGVNQPQHF
TRBD1 TRBJ2-5 TRBV5-1 NA CASSLAGGQGAYQETQYF
NA TRBJ2-2 TRBV4-1 NA CASSERAGRTGELFF
NA TRBJ2-5 TRBV5-6 NA CASSLGTEHFQETQYF
NA TRBJ1-5 TRBV7-2 NA CASSLGGLQPQHF
NA TRBJ1-1 TRBV6-5 NA CASGNTEAFF
NA TRBJ2-4 TRBV6-2/TRBV6-3 NA CASTPLPGVAKNIQYF
NA TRBJ1-1 TRBV28 NA CASSPGANLVAFF